This passage covers 25 T cell receptor beta chains from one sample sequenced in a study of blood T cell repertoires in COVID-19. The protocol was immunoSEQ multiplex PCR, while the TCRdb copy is restricted to in-frame clones and leaves out a portion. The sample has around 26,000 clones, 82% seen once. Material for sequencing was peripheral blood. The receptors stem from a man older than 75 with active or convalescent COVID-19.

The chain carries TRBV9 and TRBJ1-1, with D tentatively TRBD1 (5 bases). Per the germline V gene, CDR1 is SGDLS and CDR2 is YYNGEE. CDR3 length: 14 amino acids. V was pared by 2 bases and J by 5 bases, with 13 bases between. CDR3 residues: CASSVSTGRTEAFF. Here the CDR3 DNA reads TGTGCCAGCAGCGTTTCTACAGGTCGAACTGAAGCTTTCTTT.

In this sample, this clone turned up once. This rearrangement joins TRBV28 to TRBJ2-7, with 11 bases matching TRBD2. V lost 3 bases, J lost 6 bases, and 7 bases stayed unmatched. The germline V gene has CDR1 MDHEN and CDR2 SYDVKM. This CDR3 contains 15 residues. The CDR3 DNA follows: TGTGCCAGCAGTTTGGGAGGGCTAGCGGGAGGCGAGCAGTACTTC. Amino acid sequence: CASSLGGLAGGEQYF.

The genes are TRBV5-6 and TRBJ2-3, with D possibly matching TRBD2 (6 bases). The V end was cut by 3 bases, the J end by 0 bases, with 11 bases between. Germline CDR1 and CDR2: SGHDT and YYEEEE. CDR3 length: 15 amino acids. CDR3 region: CASSSGLPSTDTQYF. CDR3 bases: TGTGCCAGCAGCTCGGGACTCCCGAGCACAGATACGCAGTATTTT.

The rearrangement joins TRBV7-9 to TRBJ2-2; D unclear. Germline CDR1 and CDR2: SEHNR and FQNEAQ (reference sequence). CDR3 length: 15 amino acids. Trimming removed 6 bases from V and 4 bases from J, with 15 bases in between. Written as DNA, the CDR3 is TGTGCCAGCAGAGCCACCGGGTTCGGCACCGGGGAGCTGTTTTTT. Protein: CASRATGFGTGELFF.

V is TRBV28 and J is TRBJ2-2; D might be TRBD2 (5 bases). The germline gives CDR1 MDHEN, CDR2 SYDVKM. Trimming took 2 bases from V and 7 from J, leaving 17 bases between them. This CDR3 is built from 16 residues. The CDR3 DNA is TGTGCCAGCAGTTTAGTAGGGTCAGTCGGGAACGGGGAGCTGTTTTTT. This sequence encodes CASSLVGSVGNGELFF.

The rearrangement uses TRBV5-1 and TRBJ2-7; weak D call: TRBD1 (8 bases). Trimming cost V 3 bases and J 7 bases, with 17 bases left between them. The CDR3 contains 14 residues. The V gene's germline CDR1 is SGHRS and CDR2 YFSETQ. The CDR3 here is CASSSGQGGGEQYF. For the CDR3, the DNA is TGCGCCAGCAGCTCTGGACAGGGCGGGGGTGAGCAGTACTTC.

The chain recombines TRBV21-1 with TRBJ2-7; the tabulated D call, TRBD2, remains unverified against the DNA. TRBV21-1 has pseudogene status. The CDR3 contains 11 residues. The CDR3 loop is CATTGSYEQYF. CDR3 in DNA: TGTGCCACCACGGGATCCTACGAGCAGTACTTC.

In the case of this clone: A junction boundary mismatches the germline segment, possibly from a read error. J is TRBJ1-6 and V is TRBV7-7; D is perhaps TRBD1 (6 bases). Germline V CDR1 and CDR2: SSHAT, FNYEAQ (reference sequence). The CDR3 runs to 15 residues. DNA of the CDR3: TGTGCTAGCAGTGGACAGCTCTCCTATAATTCACCCCTCCACTTT. Its translation is CASSGQLSYNSPLHF.

This clone was recorded a few times. The chain employs TRBV18 and TRBJ2-2, with 8 bases matching TRBD1. Germline V gene data show CDR1 as KGHSH and CDR2 as LQKENI. The CDR3 length is 15 residues. V gave up 0 bases and J gave up 4 bases; unmatched junction bases: 1. The CDR3 spells CASSPPGQGTGELFF. The CDR3 DNA reads TGTGCCAGCTCACCACCCGGACAGGGCACCGGGGAGCTGTTTTTT.

This clone came up a few times. The rearrangement joins TRBV4-1 to TRBJ2-3; perhaps TRBD2 as D (5 bases). Looked up from germline, CDR1 is MGHRA and CDR2 is YSYEKL. The CDR3 consists of 14 residues. Trimming took off 3 bases at V and 8 bases at J, with 15 bases between the two ends. This CDR3 reads CASSQEPTRVTQYF. CDR3 DNA: TGCGCCAGCAGCCAGGAACCCACTAGAGTTACGCAGTATTTT.

The chain recombines TRBV29-1 with TRBJ2-1; 11 positions match TRBD2. The V gene's germline CDR1 is SQVTM and CDR2 ANQGSEA. The CDR3 runs 13 residues. V lost 1 base and J lost 11; bases outside the gene matches: 4. The CDR3 reads CSVEGLAGLQQFF. The DNA of the CDR3 is TGCAGCGTTGAAGGACTAGCGGGACTTCAGCAGTTCTTC.

The chain joins TRBV7-2 to TRBJ2-5, with a tentative D call TRBD1 (6 bases). V dropped 3 bases and J dropped 7 bases, with 15 bases sitting between them. Germline V gene lookup returns CDR1 SGHTA and CDR2 FQGNSA. The CDR3 length is 14 residues. CDR3 in amino acids: CASSFQGGGGTQYF. The CDR3 nucleotides are TGTGCCAGCAGCTTTCAAGGGGGTGGGGGGACCCAGTACTTC.

The rearrangement joins TRBV24-1 to TRBJ2-7, with D possibly TRBD2 on 6 matching bases. V dropped 8 bases and J dropped 4 bases, with 17 bases sitting between them. The germline V gene has CDR1 KGHDR and CDR2 SFDVKD. The length of the CDR3 is 14 residues. CDR3 sequence (DNA): TGTGCCACCATCAATCCCGGGAGACGGTACGAGCAGTACTTC. Residues: CATINPGRRYEQYF.

This chain joins TRBV6-1 and TRBJ1-2; possible D gene TRBD1, 5 bases. CDR1 and CDR2 (germline): MNHNS, SASEGT. This CDR3 is 17 amino acids long. Trimming removed 0 bases at V and 3 bases at J, with 17 bases between. CDR3 in DNA: TGTGCCAGCAGTGAAGCGCATGGGGGGGGAGGGTACTATGGCTACACCTTC. This encodes CASSEAHGGGGYYGYTF.

This chain connects TRBV18 to TRBJ2-1; 11 bases agree with TRBD2. Germline trimming cut 2 bases from V and 4 bases from J; bases unmatched to any gene: 1. This CDR3 is 15 amino acids long. CDR1 is KGHSH and CDR2 is LQKENI in the germline V gene. The CDR3 DNA reads as TGTGCCAGCTCACCAACTAGCGGGAGTTACAATGAGCAGTTCTTC. Its protein is CASSPTSGSYNEQFF.

The chain employs TRBV19 and TRBJ2-3; TRBD2 aligns across 7 bases. In germline, CDR1 is LNHDA, CDR2 SQIVND (reference sequence). This CDR3 has 18 amino acids. V lost 3 bases to trimming and J lost 0 bases; unmatched junction nucleotides: 12. Here the CDR3 DNA reads TGTGCCAGTAGTATGGCTCGGCCCGGGACTACTAGCACAGATACGCAGTATTTT. Translation: CASSMARPGTTSTDTQYF.

The chain carries TRBV7-6 and TRBJ2-5; D is perhaps TRBD1 (5 bases). The germline V and J ends were trimmed by 4 bases and 3 bases, with 12 bases remaining between them. Per the germline V gene, CDR1 is SGHVS and CDR2 is FNYEAQ. The CDR3 is 14 amino acids. Here the CDR3 reads CASSWGRLKETQYF. The CDR3 DNA is TGTGCCAGCAGCTGGGGCAGGCTAAAAGAGACCCAGTACTTC.

The J gene is TRBJ1-2, the V gene TRBV7-8; possible D gene TRBD1, 6 bases. CDR1 is SGHVS, CDR2 FQNEAQ, per germline. This CDR3 has 17 amino acids. V lost 2 bases, J lost 4 bases, and 20 bases lay in between. CDR3 nucleotide sequence: TGTGCCAGCAGCTTATATGGTCTCATTGGGACATCCTATGGCTACACCTTC. Its translation: CASSLYGLIGTSYGYTF.

V usage is TRBV19 and J usage is TRBJ2-7; D gene unclear. The CDR3 runs to 13 residues. Germline CDR1 LNHDA, CDR2 SQIVND (reference sequence). V was trimmed by 5 bases and J by 0 bases, leaving 8 bases between them. This CDR3 is CASSPQYSYEQYF. In DNA form, the CDR3 reads TGTGCCAGTAGTCCGCAGTACTCCTACGAGCAGTACTTC.

The chain has TRBV28 and TRBJ1-2, with 8 nucleotides matching TRBD1. The CDR3 consists of 12 residues. Germline V CDR1 and CDR2: MDHEN, SYDVKM. V shed 4 bases, J shed 7 bases, and the junction held 2 bases outside the gene matches. The CDR3 region is CASSSGGGGYTF. CDR3 in DNA: TGTGCCAGCAGTTCAGGGGGCGGTGGCTACACCTTC.

This clone showed up just a few times. The chain is built from TRBV5-1 and TRBJ1-1; no definite D call. Looked up from germline, CDR1 is SGHRS and CDR2 is YFSETQ. Trimming pared 1 base from V and 4 bases from J, leaving 8 bases between. This CDR3 region has 13 residues. The CDR3 loop reads CASSLNQVTEAFF. In DNA, the CDR3 is TGCGCCAGCAGCTTGAACCAGGTCACTGAAGCTTTCTTT.

The rearrangement joins TRBV28 to TRBJ1-4; D gene uncertain. Trimming removed 10 bases from V and 5 bases from J, with 14 bases in between. Germline loops: CDR1 MDHEN, CDR2 SYDVKM. The CDR3 length is 13 residues. CDR3 in amino acids: CATGAGANEKLFF. In DNA form, the CDR3 reads TGTGCCACCGGAGCGGGAGCGAATGAAAAACTGTTTTTT.

J is TRBJ1-1 and V is TRBV12-3 or TRBV12-4; maybe TRBD1 (5 bases). Trimming took 7 bases from V and 6 from J, leaving 15 bases between them. The CDR3 sequence is 13 residues long. CDR3 DNA: TGTGCCAGCATCGCCGGGGGGGGATCTGAAGCTTTCTTT. This gives the protein CASIAGGGSEAFF.

The chain carries TRBV2 and TRBJ2-7; D gene uncertain. Germline loops: CDR1 SNHLY, CDR2 FYNNEI. V was cut by 4 bases and J by 4 bases, with 8 bases left in between. The CDR3 is 12 amino acids. CDR3 bases: TGTGCCAGCAGTGTACAGCTATACGAGCAGTACTTC. Residues: CASSVQLYEQYF.

A few counts support this clone. V and J are TRBV10-1 and TRBJ2-5, with 7 bases that match TRBD1. The CDR3 consists of 13 residues. J gave up 4 bases and V 3 bases, and 2 bases lay outside the gene matches. Germline CDR1 WNHNN, CDR2 SYGVQD (reference sequence). DNA for the CDR3: TGCGCCAGCAGTGAAGGGGGCAGAGAGACCCAGTACTTC. Its translation: CASSEGGRETQYF.